The rows below give T cell receptor beta chains drawn from one sample of a study of CD8 T cells in Susac syndrome. TCRdb recomputed calls from the immunoSEQ multiplex PCR reads with MiXCR, one row per CDR3 protein. The sample has about 300,000 distinct CDR3 sequences, about 91% seen once. The sample comprised CD4+ T cells from PBMCs. These receptors were taken from a human donor with multiple sclerosis. Both conserved end residues are part of each CDR3. Fields, in order: V gene, J gene, D gene, CDR3 protein, CDR3 DNA. A D gene is named only where the DNA matches it firmly.

v_gene: TRBV7-2; j_gene: TRBJ2-7; d_gene: TRBD2; CDR3aa: CASSLEVAGGLEQYF; CDR3nt: TGTGCCAGCAGCTTAGAGGTAGCGGGGGGGCTCGAGCAGTACTTC
v_gene: TRBV6-2/TRBV6-3; j_gene: TRBJ2-7; d_gene: .; CDR3aa: CASKRQLGHYEQYF; CDR3nt: TGTGCCAGCAAGCGACAGCTTGGACATTACGAGCAGTACTTC
v_gene: TRBV24-1; j_gene: TRBJ1-1; d_gene: .; CDR3aa: CATSDLARAFF; CDR3nt: TGTGCCACCAGTGATTTAGCCCGGGCTTTCTTT
v_gene: TRBV3-1; j_gene: TRBJ2-3; d_gene: TRBD1; CDR3aa: CAARDSRSDTQYF; CDR3nt: TGTGCCGCCCGGGACAGCCGCTCAGATACGCAGTATTTT
v_gene: TRBV7-2; j_gene: TRBJ2-1; d_gene: .; CDR3aa: CASSLLGRPDNEQFF; CDR3nt: TGTGCCAGCAGCCTCTTAGGAAGGCCTGACAATGAGCAGTTCTTC
v_gene: TRBV30; j_gene: TRBJ1-4; d_gene: .; CDR3aa: CAWTRGGGLVEKLFF; CDR3nt: TGTGCCTGGACGCGCGGAGGGGGGCTGGTGGAAAAACTGTTTTTT
v_gene: TRBV7-9; j_gene: TRBJ2-1; d_gene: TRBD2; CDR3aa: CASSFSKRGDDEQFF; CDR3nt: TGTGCCAGCAGCTTCTCCAAGCGGGGGGACGATGAGCAGTTCTTC
v_gene: TRBV12-3/TRBV12-4; j_gene: TRBJ1-1; d_gene: TRBD1; CDR3aa: CASSVAPGTVNTEAFF; CDR3nt: TGTGCCAGCAGCGTGGCCCCCGGGACAGTCAACACTGAAGCTTTCTTT
v_gene: TRBV5-6; j_gene: TRBJ1-1; d_gene: .; CDR3aa: CASSSLGSLNTEAFF; CDR3nt: TGTGCCAGCAGCTCGCTGGGATCCCTGAACACTGAAGCTTTCTTT
v_gene: TRBV10-3; j_gene: TRBJ2-1; d_gene: TRBD2; CDR3aa: CAISGRGGSYNEQFF; CDR3nt: TGTGCCATCAGTGGACGTGGCGGGAGCTACAATGAGCAGTTCTTC